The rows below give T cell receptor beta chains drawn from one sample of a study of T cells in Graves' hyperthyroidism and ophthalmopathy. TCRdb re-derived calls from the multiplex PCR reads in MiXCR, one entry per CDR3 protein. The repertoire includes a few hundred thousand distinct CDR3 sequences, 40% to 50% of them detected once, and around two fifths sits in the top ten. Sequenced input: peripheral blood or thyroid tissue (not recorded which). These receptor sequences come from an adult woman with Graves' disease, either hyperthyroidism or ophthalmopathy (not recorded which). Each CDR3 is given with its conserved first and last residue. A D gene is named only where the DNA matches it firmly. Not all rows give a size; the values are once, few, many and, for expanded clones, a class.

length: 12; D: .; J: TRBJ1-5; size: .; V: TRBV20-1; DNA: TGCAGTGGGGTAGGGTTCTATCAGCCCCAGCATTTT; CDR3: CSGVGFYQPQHF
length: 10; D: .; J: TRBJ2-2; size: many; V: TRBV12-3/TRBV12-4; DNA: TGTGCCAGGAGGTCCGGGGAGCTGTTTTTT; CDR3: CARRSGELFF
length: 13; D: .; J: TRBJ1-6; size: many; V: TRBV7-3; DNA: TGTGCCAGCAGCTTATGGAAGGGTTCACCCCTCCACTTT; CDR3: CASSLWKGSPLHF
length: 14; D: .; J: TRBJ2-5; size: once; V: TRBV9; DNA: TGTGCCAGCAGCGTTGGTCCGGGGGCAGAGACCCAGTACTTC; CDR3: CASSVGPGAETQYF
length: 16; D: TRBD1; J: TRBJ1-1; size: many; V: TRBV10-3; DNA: TGTGCCAGCAGCTTACCAGCGACAGGGAAACGTACTGAAGCTTTCTTT; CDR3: CASSLPATGKRTEAFF
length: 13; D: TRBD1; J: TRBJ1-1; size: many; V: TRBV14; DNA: TGTGCCAGCAGCCAAGTGGACAGGGGTACAGCTTTCTTT; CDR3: CASSQVDRGTAFF
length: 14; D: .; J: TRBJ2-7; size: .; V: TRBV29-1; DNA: TGCAGCGTTGAAGGGGGGTCCGCCCCCTACGAGCAGTACTTC; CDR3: CSVEGGSAPYEQYF
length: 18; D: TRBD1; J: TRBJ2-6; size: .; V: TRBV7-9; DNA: TGTGCCAGCAGCCACGGACAGGGGGGTACCTCTGGGGCCAACGTCCTGACTTTC; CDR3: CASSHGQGGTSGANVLTF
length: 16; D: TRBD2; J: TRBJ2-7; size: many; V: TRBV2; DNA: TGTGCCAGCAGTGAAGTAGGTAGCGGGAGCTCCTACGAGCAGTACTTC; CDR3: CASSEVGSGSSYEQYF
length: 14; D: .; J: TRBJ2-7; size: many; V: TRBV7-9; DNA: TGTGCCAGCAGCTTAGTGGGTACCCTTCTAGACCAGTACTTC; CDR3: CASSLVGTLLDQYF
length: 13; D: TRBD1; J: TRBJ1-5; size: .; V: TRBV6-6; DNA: TGTGCCAGCAGAGACAGGGTGGAACAGCCCCAGCATTTT; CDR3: CASRDRVEQPQHF
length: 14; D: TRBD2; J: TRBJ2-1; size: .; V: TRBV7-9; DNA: TGTGCCAGCAGAAGCGGGAGGGTCAAAAATGAGCAGTTCTTC; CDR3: CASRSGRVKNEQFF
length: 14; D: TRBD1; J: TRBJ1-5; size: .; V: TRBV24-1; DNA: TGTGCCACCAGGGCGACAGGGAGCAATCAGCCCCAGCATTTT; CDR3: CATRATGSNQPQHF
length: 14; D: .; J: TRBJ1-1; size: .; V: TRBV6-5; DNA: TGTGCCAGCAGTTTCAATCAGAAGAACACTGAAGCTTTCTTT; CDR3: CASSFNQKNTEAFF
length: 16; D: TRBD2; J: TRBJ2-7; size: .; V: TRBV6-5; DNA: TGTGCCATCAGTTACCGGTTGGATAGCGGGAGCTACGAGCAGTACTTC; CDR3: CAISYRLDSGSYEQYF
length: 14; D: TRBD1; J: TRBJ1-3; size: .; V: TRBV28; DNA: TGTGCCAGCAGTTTAAGGACAGGAGTCAACACCATATATTTT; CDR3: CASSLRTGVNTIYF
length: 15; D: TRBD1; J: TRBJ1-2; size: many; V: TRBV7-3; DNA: TGTGCCAGCAGCTTAACCCCAGGGGGCAGCTATGGCTACACCTTC; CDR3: CASSLTPGGSYGYTF
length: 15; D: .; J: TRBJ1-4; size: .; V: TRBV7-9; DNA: TGTGCCAGCAGCTTAGACGGGTCGCGGGAAGAAAAACTGTTTTTT; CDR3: CASSLDGSREEKLFF
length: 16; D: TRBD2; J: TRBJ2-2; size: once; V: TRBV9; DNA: TGTGCCAGCAGCACCAAGCGGGAGGGCGGCACCGGGGAGCTGTTTTTT; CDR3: CASSTKREGGTGELFF
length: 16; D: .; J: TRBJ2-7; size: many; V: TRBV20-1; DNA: TGCAGTGCTAGAGATCCCAATGGAGGGGCGGTCAACGAGCAGTACTTC; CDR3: CSARDPNGGAVNEQYF
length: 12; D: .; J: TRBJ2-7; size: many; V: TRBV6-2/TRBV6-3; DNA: TGTGCCAGCAGTTACTCTTTCGGGGAGCAGTACTTC; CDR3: CASSYSFGEQYF
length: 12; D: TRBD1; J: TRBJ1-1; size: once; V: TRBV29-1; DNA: TGCAGCATACGACAGGGCAGGGCTGAAGCTTTCTTT; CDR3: CSIRQGRAEAFF
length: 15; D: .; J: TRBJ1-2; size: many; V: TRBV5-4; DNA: TGTGCCAGCAGCCCTAGGACCGGGGGCGACTATGGCTACACCTTC; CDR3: CASSPRTGGDYGYTF
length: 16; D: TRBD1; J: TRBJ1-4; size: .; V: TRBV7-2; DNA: TGTGCCAGCAGTCGGGCACCGGGACAGGGTAATGAAAAACTGTTTTTT; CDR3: CASSRAPGQGNEKLFF
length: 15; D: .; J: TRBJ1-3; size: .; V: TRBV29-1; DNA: TGCAGCGTTGAAGAACTTGCGGGGTTGGGCTACACCATATATTTT; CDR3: CSVEELAGLGYTIYF
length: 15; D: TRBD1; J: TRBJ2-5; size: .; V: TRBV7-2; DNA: TGTGCCAGCAGCTCCCAGGGACAGGGTCTGGCGACCCAGTACTTC; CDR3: CASSSQGQGLATQYF
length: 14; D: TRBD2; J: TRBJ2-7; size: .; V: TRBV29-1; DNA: TGCAGCGTTGTCGTAGCGGGAGACTTCTACGAGCAGTACTTC; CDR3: CSVVVAGDFYEQYF
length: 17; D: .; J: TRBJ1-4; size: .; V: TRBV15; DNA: TGTGCCGCCAGCAGAGATCCGGGGGGCGTTGCTAATGAAAAACTGTTTTTT; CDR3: CAASRDPGGVANEKLFF
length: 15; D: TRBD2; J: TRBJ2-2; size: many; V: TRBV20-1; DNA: TGCAGTGCGCCGAGGGGAGGGACGAACACCGGGGAGCTGTTTTTT; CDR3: CSAPRGGTNTGELFF
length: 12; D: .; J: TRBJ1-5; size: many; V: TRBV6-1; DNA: TGTGCCAGCAGTGAATCGAGGACAGTCCAGCATTTT; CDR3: CASSESRTVQHF
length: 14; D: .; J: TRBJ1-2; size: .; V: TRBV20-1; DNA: TGCAGTGCTAGAGATGACCAGGGAAACTATGGCTACACCTTC; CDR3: CSARDDQGNYGYTF
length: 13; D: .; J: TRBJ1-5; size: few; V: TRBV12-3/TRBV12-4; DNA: TGTGCCAGCAGGGCGGGGGGAAATCAGCCCCAGCATTTT; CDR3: CASRAGGNQPQHF
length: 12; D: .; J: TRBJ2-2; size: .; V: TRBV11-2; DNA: TGTGCCAGCGGTGTGCACACCGGGGAGCTGTTTTTT; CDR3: CASGVHTGELFF
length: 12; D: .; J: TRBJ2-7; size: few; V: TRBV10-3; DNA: TGTGCCATCAGGGACTTGCCCGGGGAGCAGTACTTC; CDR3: CAIRDLPGEQYF
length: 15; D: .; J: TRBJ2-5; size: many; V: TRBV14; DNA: TGTGCCAGCAGCCAAGGACTCAGGGGATTTGAGACCCAGTACTTC; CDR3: CASSQGLRGFETQYF